The T cell receptor beta chain under discussion was sequenced for a study of T cells in narcolepsy. Across the study: Enrolled donors included narcolepsy type 1 or type 2 patients and healthy controls.

This clone has more than one count but fewer than ten. The antigen is undetermined. TCRdb keeps only in-frame clones here, not all; method: immunoSEQ multiplex PCR. The sample holds some 30,000 clones; around 80% are singletons and the top ten take roughly 1.2%. Germline lookup yields CDR1 SGDLS and CDR2 YYNGEE. CDR3 length: 16 residues. V trimming: 4 bases; J trimming: 4 bases; junction bases outside the gene matches: 5. Study results and limitations: Autoreactive HCRT-specific and TRIB2-specific clonotypes were marked in same-patient CSF-versus-blood CD4+ comparisons. Some memory CD4+ repertoires had no autoreactive clone sequences.

The receptor was derived from a human donor with narcolepsy. Sequenced sample: CD45RA- memory CD4+ T cells from PBMCs. V gene TRBV9 combines with J gene TRBJ2-3; 14 bases are a match to TRBD2. In DNA, the CDR3 is TGTGCCAGCAGCCGGGGGACTAGCGGGAGCGCAGATACGCAGTATTTT. Translation: CASSRGTSGSADTQYF.